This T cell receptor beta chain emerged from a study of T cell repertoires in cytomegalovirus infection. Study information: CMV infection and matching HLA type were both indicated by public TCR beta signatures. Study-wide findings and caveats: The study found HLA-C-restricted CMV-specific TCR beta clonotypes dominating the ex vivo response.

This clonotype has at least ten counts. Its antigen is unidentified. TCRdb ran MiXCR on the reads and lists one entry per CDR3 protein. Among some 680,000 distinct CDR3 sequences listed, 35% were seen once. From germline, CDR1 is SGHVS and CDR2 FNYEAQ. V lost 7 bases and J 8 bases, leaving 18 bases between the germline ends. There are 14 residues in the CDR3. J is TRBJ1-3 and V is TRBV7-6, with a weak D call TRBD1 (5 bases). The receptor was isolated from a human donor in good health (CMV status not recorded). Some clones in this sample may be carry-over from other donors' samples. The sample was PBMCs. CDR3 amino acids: CASTRVGPGDTIYF. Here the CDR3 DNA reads TGTGCCAGCACCCGGGTGGGGCCCGGTGACACCATATATTTT.